These 28 T cell receptor beta chains share one sample of origin, sequenced in a study of memory CD4+ T cells and cytomegalovirus serostatus. Single viable CD3+CD4+CD8-CD45RO+ cells were sorted as the memory CD4+ T cells. Sequenced by immunoSEQ multiplex PCR; TCRdb stores in-frame clones only, minus some. The table lists some 27,000 clones, roughly 80% of them singletons. The sequencing sample was made of memory CD4+ T cells from blood. These receptor sequences come from an adult in good health and CMV-seronegative.

The gene calls are TRBV6-5 and TRBJ2-7, with TRBD2 matching 7 bases. There are 15 residues in the CDR3. The germline V gene has CDR1 MNHEY and CDR2 SVGAGI. The V segment lost 6 bases and the J segment 0 bases; nucleotides outside the gene matches: 8. The CDR3 region is CASSPWGGPSYEQYF. The CDR3 DNA is TGTGCCAGCAGCCCCTGGGGGGGACCCTCCTACGAGCAGTACTTC.

This clone appeared once. This chain joins TRBV7-2 and TRBJ2-1; the D gene is possibly TRBD1 (6 bases). The V and J ends lost 6 bases and 7 bases respectively, with 10 bases between them. Germline CDR1 is SGHTA and CDR2 is FQGNSA. The CDR3 has 12 amino acids. CDR3 nucleotide sequence: TGTGCCAGCAGTAACAGGGCGAATGAGCAGTTCTTC. Its translation: CASSNRANEQFF.

The J gene is TRBJ2-7, the V gene TRBV5-1; D ambiguous. CDR3 size: 14 residues. Deletions cut 4 bases from V and 6 bases from J, with 17 bases between. Germline V CDR1 and CDR2: SGHRS, YFSETQ. The CDR3 DNA reads as TGCGCCAGCAGCCCGACGGAACACATGGGCGAGCAGTACTTC. It codes for CASSPTEHMGEQYF.

V gene TRBV6-1 combines with J gene TRBJ2-7, with D tentatively TRBD2 (7 bases). Germline V gene lookup returns CDR1 MNHNS and CDR2 SASEGT. Between the trimmed V and J ends, which lost 7 bases and 3 bases, there was a span of 19 bases. The CDR3 covers 15 residues. The CDR3: CASIAGRGQYYEQYF. As DNA, the CDR3 is TGTGCCAGCATAGCGGGCAGGGGACAATACTACGAGCAGTACTTC.

CDR3 nucleotide sequence: TGTGCCGGGCGGGGGAGCCAAGAGACCCAGTACTTC. This codes for CAGRGSQETQYF. The chain combines TRBV6-6 with TRBJ2-5, with TRBD2 matching over 7 bases. The CDR3 runs 12 residues. J gave up 1 base and V 11 bases, and 4 bases lay outside the gene matches. Germline V gives CDR1 MNHNY, CDR2 SVGAGI (reference sequence).

V and J are TRBV7-8 and TRBJ1-5, with D unclear. V was pared by 8 bases and J by 3 bases, with 14 bases between. The CDR3 loop spans 14 amino acids. Germline values: CDR1 SGHVS, CDR2 FQNEAQ. In nucleotides, the CDR3 is TGTGCCAGCCGGGAAGGCAGTTCCAATCAGCCCCAGCATTTT. It specifies CASREGSSNQPQHF. Variable domain in full (rest from reference TRBV7-8 and TRBJ1-5): GAGVSQSPRYKVAKRGQDVALRCDPISGHVSLFWYQQALGQGPEFLTYFQNEAQLDKSGLPSDRFFAERPEGSVSTLKIQRTQQEDSAVYLCASREGSSNQPQHFGDGTRLSIL.

J is TRBJ1-4 and V is TRBV5-1; D not certain. This CDR3 is 12 amino acids long. The germline gives CDR1 SGHRS, CDR2 YFSETQ. V lost 0 bases and J 6 bases, leaving 3 bases between the germline ends. DNA of the CDR3: TGCGCCAGCAGCTTGGGGGATGAAAAACTGTTTTTT. This translates into CASSLGDEKLFF.

The chain links TRBV2 to TRBJ1-5; D unresolved. Trimming removed 7 bases from V and 0 bases from J, with 7 bases in between. Germline V CDR1 and CDR2: SNHLY, FYNNEI. This CDR3 spans 13 amino acids. The CDR3 region has the DNA TGTGCCAGCAAGGAGAATAGCAATCAGCCCCAGCATTTT. Translated, it gives CASKENSNQPQHF.

The gene calls are TRBV11-2 and TRBJ2-1; no clear D gene. Trimming pared 1 base from V and 6 bases from J, leaving 10 bases between. This CDR3 has 14 amino acids. Germline V gene data show CDR1 as SGHAT and CDR2 as FQNNGV. The CDR3, as DNA: TGTGCCAGCAGCTTAGCGGTGGGTATCAATGAGCAGTTCTTC. Its protein is CASSLAVGINEQFF.

The chain uses TRBV11-2 and TRBJ1-2; 9 bases align to TRBD1. The CDR3 consists of 13 residues. CDR1 is SGHAT and CDR2 is FQNNGV in the germline V gene. V shed 6 bases, J shed 10 bases, and the junction held 9 bases outside the gene matches. CDR3 loop: CASSRRLQGAYTF. CDR3 DNA sequence: TGTGCCAGCAGTCGTCGGTTACAGGGGGCCTACACCTTC.

The chain couples TRBV12-5 to TRBJ2-3, with D unclear. Trimming stripped 7 bases from V and 2 bases from J, with 19 bases between. Germline loops: CDR1 LGHNT, CDR2 FRNRAP. The CDR3 runs to 16 residues. CDR3 nucleotides: TGTGCTAGTGCCCAAAATATTCGTGGTCTCACAGATACGCAGTATTTT. Translated: CASAQNIRGLTDTQYF.

The chain recombines TRBV27 with TRBJ2-5; 14 positions match TRBD2. This CDR3 spans 17 amino acids. Trimming at V came to 7 bases and at J to 4 bases, leaving 11 bases not matched to a gene. The V gene's germline CDR1 is MNHEY and CDR2 SMNVEV (reference sequence). This CDR3 is CASKLGGTSGGRETQYF. The CDR3 bases are TGTGCCAGCAAACTCGGGGGGACTAGCGGGGGACGAGAGACCCAGTACTTC.

This chain connects TRBV2 to TRBJ2-7, with D possibly matching TRBD1 (5 bases). Germline values: CDR1 SNHLY, CDR2 FYNNEI. CDR3 size: 15 residues. V was clipped by 1 base and J by 7 bases, with 17 bases between them. This CDR3 reads CASSEVARVVKEQYF. In DNA, the CDR3 is TGTGCCAGCAGTGAAGTGGCCAGGGTGGTGAAAGAGCAGTACTTC. The variable domain in full, with the rest retrieved from reference TRBV2 and TRBJ2-7, is EPEVTQTPSHQVTQMGQEVILRCVPISNHLYFYWYRQILGQKVEFLVSFYNNEISEKSEIFDDQFSVERPDGSNFTLKIRSTKLEDSAMYFCASSEVARVVKEQYFGPGTRLTVT.

The rearrangement links TRBV5-6 to TRBJ1-1; TRBD1 matches at 10 bases. CDR3 length: 13 amino acids. With 4 bases clipped from V and 5 bases from J, the junction kept 2 bases outside the gene matches. Germline lookup yields CDR1 SGHDT and CDR2 YYEEEE. In nucleotides, the CDR3 is TGTGCCAGCAGCGGGGACAGGGGTACTGAAGCTTTCTTT. This translates into CASSGDRGTEAFF.

The chain uses TRBV28 and TRBJ1-5, with TRBD1 as a possible D gene (5 bases). From germline, CDR1 is MDHEN and CDR2 SYDVKM. The CDR3 loop spans 15 amino acids. Trimming cost V 2 bases and J 1 base, with 9 bases left between them. The CDR3 region has the DNA TGTGCCAGCAGTTTACCAGACAGCAGCAATCAGCCCCAGCATTTT. Protein: CASSLPDSSNQPQHF.

The chain employs TRBV6-5 and TRBJ2-7, with 8 bases that match TRBD1. The CDR3 totals 15 residues. V shed 5 bases and J 0 bases; nucleotides not matched to a gene: 6. Germline V lookup: CDR1 MNHEY, CDR2 SVGAGI. The CDR3 nucleotides are TGTGCCAGCAGTCCATCCAGGGGGCACTCCTACGAGCAGTACTTC. Translation: CASSPSRGHSYEQYF.

The V call is TRBV4-3, the J call TRBJ1-6; D gene unclear. From germline, CDR1 is LGHNA and CDR2 YSLEER. V was pared by 1 base and J by 0 bases, with 10 bases between. This CDR3 contains 17 residues. DNA for the CDR3: TGCGCCAGCAGCCAAGGGAGTCACAGCTCCTATAATTCACCCCTCCACTTT. Its protein is CASSQGSHSSYNSPLHF.

The CDR3 nucleotides read TGTGCCAGCAGAAACCTCCCCGGGACTAGGAACACCGGGGAGCTGTTTTTT. Its protein is CASRNLPGTRNTGELFF. This chain joins TRBV28 and TRBJ2-2; 8 nucleotides match TRBD2. The CDR3 extends over 17 amino acids. The germline V gene has CDR1 MDHEN and CDR2 SYDVKM. J gave up 1 base and V 6 bases, and 10 bases lay outside the gene matches.

The chain is built from TRBV4-3 and TRBJ2-7, with D possibly called TRBD1 or TRBD2 (6 bases each). The V gene's germline CDR1 is LGHNA and CDR2 YSLEER. The CDR3 extends over 17 amino acids. V was shortened by 0 bases and J by 2 bases, with 17 bases between the two germline ends. The CDR3 DNA sequence: TGCGCCAGCAGCCAAGATCGTCGGAGGGGGTATCCCTACGAGCAGTACTTC. Its protein product is CASSQDRRRGYPYEQYF.

The gene calls are TRBV7-9 and TRBJ1-2, with TRBD1 matching 7 bases. V lost 5 bases, J lost 5 bases, and 5 bases stayed unmatched. This CDR3 is 13 amino acids long. Looked up from germline, CDR1 is SEHNR and CDR2 is FQNEAQ (reference sequence). The CDR3 sequence: CASSEGQLYGYTF. The CDR3 coding sequence is TGTGCCAGCAGCGAGGGACAGTTGTATGGCTACACCTTC.

This sequence joins TRBV29-1 and TRBJ2-7, with D tentatively TRBD1 (6 bases). Germline assignment: CDR1 SQVTM and CDR2 ANQGSEA. Trimming took 7 bases from V and 11 from J, leaving 18 bases between them. The length of the CDR3 is 11 residues. This CDR3 reads CSAQDSGGEYF. The CDR3 nucleotides are TGCAGCGCCCAGGACAGTGGCGGCGAGTACTTC.

The V gene is TRBV7-9, the J gene TRBJ1-5; 10 bases are shared with TRBD1. Losses at the gene ends were 2 bases for V and 6 bases for J; bases not matched to a gene: 10. This CDR3 is built from 17 residues. CDR1 is SEHNR and CDR2 is FQNEAQ in the germline V gene (reference sequence). This CDR3 is CASSLYRDRGRSQPQHF. The CDR3 DNA reads as TGTGCCAGCAGCTTATATAGGGACAGGGGCAGGAGTCAGCCCCAGCATTTT.

The chain is built from TRBV10-3 and TRBJ1-4; 7 nucleotides align to TRBD1. V was clipped by 6 bases and J by 8 bases; unmatched bases: 9. The CDR3 runs 14 residues. Germline CDR1 is ENHRY and CDR2 is SYGVKD. In nucleotides, the CDR3 is TGTGCCATCAGCGACAGGGAAGGAGGGGAAAAACTGTTTTTT. Amino acid sequence: CAISDREGGEKLFF.

CDR3 in amino acids: CASGYSNTEAFF. The CDR3 nucleotides read TGTGCCAGCGGGTACTCGAACACTGAAGCTTTCTTT. The chain carries TRBV28 and TRBJ1-1; D ambiguous. Germline V CDR1 and CDR2: MDHEN, SYDVKM. Trimming took 8 bases from V and 1 from J, leaving 8 bases between them. This CDR3 has 12 residues. Full variable domain (rest looked up from reference TRBV28 and TRBJ1-1): DVKVTQSSRYLVKRTGEKVFLECVQDMDHENMFWYRQDPGLGLRLIYFSYDVKMKEKGDIPEGYSVSREKKERFSLILESASTNQTSMYLCASGYSNTEAFFGQGTRLTVV.

The chain is built from TRBV5-6 and TRBJ2-7; no firm D call. The germline CDR1 and CDR2 sequences are SGHDT and YYEEEE. The V end was cut by 3 bases, the J end by 5 bases, with 9 bases between. There are 12 residues in the CDR3. The CDR3 sequence is CASSYVSHEQYF. CDR3 nucleotide sequence: TGTGCCAGCAGCTACGTTTCCCACGAGCAGTACTTC. The full variable domain, in which reference TRBV5-6 and TRBJ2-7 provide the parts outside the CDR3, is DAGVTQSPTHLIKTRGQQVTLRCSPKSGHDTVSWYQQALGQGPQFIFQYYEEEERQRGNFPDRFSGHQFPNYSSELNVNALLLGDSALYLCASSYVSHEQYFGPGTRLTVT.

This chain connects TRBV5-8 to TRBJ1-4; weak D call: TRBD1 (5 bases). Trimming removed 4 bases from V and 3 bases from J, with 10 bases in between. This CDR3 is 14 amino acids long. CDR1 and CDR2 (germline): SGHTS, YDEGEE. CDR3 sequence: CASSPGRSNEKLFF. The CDR3 coding sequence is TGTGCCAGCAGCCCGGGACGGTCTAATGAAAAACTGTTTTTT.

This clone was observed a few times. The rearrangement uses TRBV25-1 and TRBJ2-1; maybe TRBD1 (6 bases). This CDR3 is built from 13 residues. Germline CDR1 reads MGHDK; CDR2 reads SYGVNS. Trimming took off 2 bases at V and 10 bases at J, with 12 bases between the two ends. The CDR3 sequence is CASSELDGTEQFF. The CDR3 region has the DNA TGTGCCAGCAGTGAACTGGATGGGACAGAGCAGTTCTTC.

The rearrangement joins TRBV19 to TRBJ2-2, with 7 bases aligning to TRBD2. CDR1 and CDR2 (germline): LNHDA, SQIVND (reference sequence). Trimming removed 9 bases from V and 2 bases from J; junction bases left unmatched: 6. There are 14 residues in the CDR3. This chain's CDR3 is CASRRDYNTGELFF. The CDR3 coding sequence is TGTGCCAGCCGACGGGACTACAACACCGGGGAGCTGTTTTTT.